This passage covers 5 T cell receptor beta chains from one sample sequenced in a study of T cell responses to AZD1222 COVID-19 vaccine. Only in-frame clones appear in the TCRdb table, and some are missing; sequencing was by immunoSEQ multiplex PCR. The table shows about 120,000 clones, with about 90% occurring only once. This material consisted of peripheral blood, taken on day 0 of AZD1222 vaccination. The source of these receptors is an adult in good health.

The chain couples TRBV28 to TRBJ2-5; D not certain. The CDR3 spans 13 residues. Between the trimmed V and J ends, which lost 2 bases and 4 bases, there was a span of 8 bases. The germline CDR1 and CDR2 sequences are MDHEN and SYDVKM. The CDR3 coding sequence is TGTGCCAGCAGTTTACGGCAAGGAGAGACCCAGTACTTC. Encoded protein: CASSLRQGETQYF.

The chain uses TRBV30 and TRBJ2-5; 8 bases are a match to TRBD2. Germline CDR1 and CDR2: GTSNPN and SVGIG (reference sequence). The CDR3 totals 15 residues. Trimming cost V 3 bases and J 7 bases; bases outside gene matches: 13. The CDR3 region is CAWRVVRSGRGTQYF. In nucleotides, the CDR3 is TGTGCCTGGAGGGTTGTCCGGAGCGGGAGAGGGACCCAGTACTTC.

The chain recombines TRBV5-5 with TRBJ2-7; TRBD2 might be the D (6 bases). The CDR3 extends over 14 amino acids. V was trimmed by 0 bases and J by 2 bases, leaving 9 bases between them. CDR1 is SGHKS, CDR2 YYEKEE, per germline (reference sequence). CDR3 in DNA: TGTGCCAGCAGCTTGGCCGGGGGTCCCTACGAGCAGTACTTC. Translating it yields CASSLAGGPYEQYF.

This chain uses TRBV5-1 with TRBJ2-1; no clear D gene. Trimming cost V 3 bases and J 4 bases, with 11 bases left between them. Germline V lookup: CDR1 SGHRS, CDR2 YFSETQ. The CDR3 is 14 residues long. CDR3 nucleotides: TGCGCCAGCAGCTCTAGGGCGCCTTACAATGAGCAGTTCTTC. Its protein is CASSSRAPYNEQFF.

This clone was seen just once. This rearrangement joins TRBV7-2 to TRBJ1-3; D gene uncertain. Looked up from germline, CDR1 is SGHTA and CDR2 is FQGNSA. This CDR3 comprises 14 residues. Between the trimmed V and J ends, which lost 3 bases and 4 bases, there was a span of 10 bases. The CDR3 sequence: CASSFYTLGNTIYF. CDR3 in DNA: TGTGCCAGCAGCTTTTATACGTTGGGAAACACCATATATTTT.